A selection of T cell receptor beta chains follows, all from one sample in a study of CD8 T cells in ankylosing spondylitis. A single record per CDR3 protein comes from TCRdb applying MiXCR to the 5' RACE reads. The sample lists approximately 140,000 distinct CDR3 sequences; approximately 44% were seen once. Sequencing input: synovial fluid, either unsorted or a sorted T cell fraction (not recorded which). The receptors stem from a male donor with ankylosing spondylitis. Both conserved end residues are part of each CDR3. A D gene is named only where the DNA matches it firmly. Only part of the rows carry a size: once, few, many, or a class if the clone is expanded.

V: TRBV5-6
D: NA
J: TRBJ2-5
size: NA
CDR3: CASRQSKETQYF
DNA: TGTGCCAGCAGGCAAAGTAAAGAGACCCAGTACTTC

V: TRBV27
D: NA
J: TRBJ2-1
size: few
CDR3: CASSLNGNSYNEQFF
DNA: TGTGCCAGCAGTTTAAACGGGAACTCCTACAATGAGCAGTTCTTC

V: TRBV10-3
D: TRBD1
J: TRBJ1-2
size: NA
CDR3: CAISGRDRSPYYGYTF
DNA: TGTGCCATCAGTGGCCGGGACAGGTCGCCCTACTATGGCTACACCTTC

V: TRBV20-1
D: TRBD2
J: TRBJ2-3
size: few
CDR3: CSARGSGGADTDTQYF
DNA: TGCAGTGCTAGAGGGAGCGGGGGGGCCGACACAGATACGCAGTATTTT

V: TRBV7-9
D: NA
J: TRBJ1-4
size: NA
CDR3: CASSDQVINEKLFF
DNA: TGTGCCAGCAGCGATCAAGTTATTAATGAAAAACTGTTTTTT

V: TRBV18
D: NA
J: TRBJ1-2
size: NA
CDR3: CASSPDGKPYGYTF
DNA: TGTGCCAGCTCACCGGACGGAAAACCCTATGGCTACACCTTC

V: TRBV5-1
D: NA
J: TRBJ1-1
size: NA
CDR3: CASSLVGPVHTEAFF
DNA: TGCGCCAGCAGCTTGGTCGGCCCAGTCCACACTGAAGCTTTCTTT

V: TRBV5-8
D: NA
J: TRBJ2-7
size: NA
CDR3: CASGYEQYF
DNA: TGTGCCAGCGGCTACGAGCAGTACTTC

V: TRBV6-2/TRBV6-3
D: TRBD1
J: TRBJ1-1
size: many
CDR3: CASSYRQGAISTEAFF
DNA: TGTGCCAGCAGTTATCGGCAGGGGGCGATTAGCACTGAAGCTTTCTTT

V: TRBV6-2/TRBV6-3
D: NA
J: TRBJ2-2
size: NA
CDR3: CASSTPTRSPHTGELFF
DNA: TGTGCCAGCAGTACGCCGACCAGATCCCCCCACACCGGGGAGCTGTTTTTT

V: TRBV6-2/TRBV6-3
D: TRBD1
J: TRBJ2-7
size: NA
CDR3: CASSYSGTAPYEQYF
DNA: TGTGCCAGCAGTTACTCCGGGACAGCTCCCTACGAGCAGTACTTC

V: TRBV2
D: TRBD2
J: TRBJ2-7
size: few
CDR3: CASSQWFLAGVLYEQYF
DNA: TGTGCCAGCAGCCAGTGGTTTCTAGCGGGAGTCCTCTACGAGCAGTACTTC

V: TRBV28
D: NA
J: TRBJ2-6
size: NA
CDR3: CASSLDSFGSGANVLTF
DNA: TGTGCCAGCAGTTTGGACAGTTTCGGCTCTGGGGCCAACGTCCTGACTTTC

V: TRBV29-1
D: TRBD1
J: TRBJ2-7
size: NA
CDR3: CSVGRQGDSYEQYF
DNA: TGCAGCGTTGGTAGGCAGGGGGATTCCTACGAGCAGTACTTC

V: TRBV4-3
D: TRBD2
J: TRBJ2-3
size: few
CDR3: CASSPTSGSPFTDTQYF
DNA: TGCGCCAGCAGCCCCACTAGCGGGAGCCCTTTCACAGATACGCAGTATTTT

V: TRBV7-9
D: NA
J: TRBJ1-2
size: few
CDR3: CASSDQGTLNYGYTF
DNA: TGTGCCAGCAGTGATCAGGGCACCCTTAACTATGGCTACACCTTC

V: TRBV20-1
D: TRBD1
J: TRBJ2-7
size: once
CDR3: CSARPIDRDNGEQYF
DNA: TGCAGTGCTAGACCGATAGACAGGGATAACGGCGAGCAGTACTTC

V: TRBV10-3
D: TRBD1
J: TRBJ2-7
size: NA
CDR3: CAISGFRTGEGEQYF
DNA: TGTGCCATCAGTGGATTCCGGACAGGGGAAGGCGAGCAGTACTTC